A single sample gave rise to the 16 T cell receptor beta chains below, sequenced in a study of T cells after yellow fever vaccination. Via MiXCR, TCRdb re-called the 5' RACE reads, giving one row per CDR3 protein. The sample has around 330,000 distinct CDR3 sequences; roughly 3.5% are singletons. This specimen consisted of PBMCs, obtained on the day of the yellow fever booster vaccination. All receptors come from a man aged 18 to 30 who received the YFV17D yellow fever vaccine.

This clonotype has only a few counts. V gene TRBV19 combines with J gene TRBJ2-1; TRBD1 matches at 8 bases. The CDR3 has 15 residues. V shed 7 bases, J shed 2 bases, and the junction held 7 bases outside the gene matches. The germline gives CDR1 LNHDA, CDR2 SQIVND (reference sequence). The DNA for the CDR3 is TGTGCCAGTACCGGAACAGGGGGAGCCTACAATGAGCAGTTCTTC. Translated, it gives CASTGTGGAYNEQFF.

This clonotype was recorded a few times. The chain combines TRBV10-3 with TRBJ1-1; maybe TRBD1 (5 bases). Trimming removed 4 bases at V and 1 base at J, with 13 bases between. CDR1 is ENHRY and CDR2 is SYGVKD in the germline V gene. CDR3 length: 15 residues. The CDR3 DNA reads as TGTGCCATCAGTGTGATCCCGGGGCCGAACACTGAAGCTTTCTTT. Translating gives CAISVIPGPNTEAFF.

This clonotype has a count of ten or more. The rearrangement uses TRBV6-2 or TRBV6-3 and TRBJ2-5; D ambiguous. The V gene lost 5 bases and the J gene lost 5 bases, with 18 bases spanning the gap. CDR1 MNHEY and CDR2 SVGEGT come from the germline V gene. The CDR3 runs 15 residues. The CDR3 protein is CASSRRDISRETQYF. As DNA, the CDR3 is TGTGCCAGCAGTCGACGAGACATTTCCAGGGAGACCCAGTACTTC.

This clonotype occurred many times. The genes are TRBV10-3 and TRBJ1-1; TRBD1 might be the D (6 bases). The V end lost 10 bases, the J end lost 0 bases, and 9 bases lay between the germline ends. Germline CDR1 ENHRY, CDR2 SYGVKD. The CDR3 is 12 residues long. The CDR3 sequence is CATSGVNTEAFF. The CDR3 DNA follows: TGTGCCACTTCAGGGGTGAACACTGAAGCTTTCTTT.

This clonotype was observed at least ten times. This chain uses TRBV6-2 or TRBV6-3 with TRBJ2-5, with D possibly being TRBD2 (5 bases). CDR1 is MNHEY and CDR2 is SVGEGT in the germline V gene. The CDR3 is made up of 14 amino acids. Trimming cost V 6 bases and J 1 base, with 12 bases left between them. The CDR3 here is CASRKRTLQETQYF. The CDR3 bases are TGTGCCAGCAGGAAAAGGACTCTCCAAGAGACCCAGTACTTC.

This clonotype was detected many times. V and J are TRBV10-3 and TRBJ2-5; a possible D gene is TRBD2 (7 bases). The V and J ends lost 0 bases and 5 bases respectively, with 10 bases between them. The CDR3 is 14 residues long. Germline lookup yields CDR1 ENHRY and CDR2 SYGVKD. CDR3 DNA: TGTGCCATCAGTGAGTCACGGGGGGCCGAGACCCAGTACTTC. It is translated as CAISESRGAETQYF.

The sample holds a few counts of this clonotype. This sequence joins TRBV25-1 and TRBJ1-2; the match to TRBD1 covers 12 bases. Germline CDR1 reads MGHDK; CDR2 reads SYGVNS. J lost 0 bases, V lost 1 base, and 6 bases had no gene match. The CDR3 contains 18 residues. The CDR3 reads CASSESEGTGGTNYGYTF. The DNA for the CDR3 is TGTGCCAGCAGTGAATCCGAAGGGACAGGGGGCACTAACTATGGCTACACCTTC.

This clonotype was counted ten times or more. The V call is TRBV27, the J call TRBJ2-7; perhaps TRBD2 as D (6 bases). V lost 3 bases and J 2 bases, leaving 11 bases between the germline ends. Germline V CDR1 and CDR2: MNHEY, SMNVEV (reference sequence). The CDR3 extends over 14 amino acids. The chain's CDR3 is CASSLRGRTYEQYF. The CDR3 DNA reads as TGTGCCAGCAGTTTGCGGGGCCGCACCTACGAGCAGTACTTC.

This clonotype was recorded at least ten times. The CDR3 nucleotides read TGCGCCAGCAGCCAAGATCCGACCGGACAGGGTTTGTTCGAGCAGTACTTC. It is translated as CASSQDPTGQGLFEQYF. V gene TRBV4-1 combines with J gene TRBJ2-7; 8 bases agree with TRBD1. The CDR3 length is 17 residues. V was pared by 0 bases and J by 6 bases, with 13 bases of the junction left unmatched. Germline V CDR1 and CDR2: MGHRA, YSYEKL.

This clonotype was counted at least ten times. This chain uses TRBV5-1 with TRBJ2-3; D is ambiguous. V was clipped by 7 bases and J by 1 base, with 7 bases between them. This CDR3 has 12 residues. Germline V gives CDR1 SGHRS, CDR2 YFSETQ. CDR3 sequence (DNA): TGCGCCAGCCGACGGGGCACAGATACGCAGTATTTT. The encoded protein is CASRRGTDTQYF. The variable domain in full, completed from reference TRBV5-1 and TRBJ2-3, reads KAGVTQTPRYLIKTRGQQVTLSCSPISGHRSVSWYQQTPGQGLQFLFEYFSETQRNKGNFPGRFSGRQFSNSRSEMNVSTLELGDSALYLCASRRGTDTQYFGPGTRLTVL.

This clonotype has a count of ten or more. V is TRBV7-8 and J is TRBJ2-5, with 7 bases fitting TRBD2. This CDR3 is 16 amino acids long. V shed 2 bases and J 0 bases; nucleotides not matched to a gene: 6. Germline assignment: CDR1 SGHVS and CDR2 FQNEAQ. The CDR3 protein is CASSLSGLRYQETQYF. DNA for the CDR3: TGTGCCAGCAGCTTATCGGGACTACGGTACCAAGAGACCCAGTACTTC.

The chain employs TRBV5-6 and TRBJ1-5; D remains ambiguous. CDR1 and CDR2 from the germline V gene are SGHDT and YYEEEE. V was pared by 4 bases and J by 7 bases, with 12 bases between. The length of the CDR3 is 13 residues. CDR3 sequence (DNA): TGTGCCAGCAGCAGAGACCAAGCCCAGCCCCAGCATTTT. The encoded protein is CASSRDQAQPQHF. The whole variable domain, remainder taken from reference TRBV5-6 and TRBJ1-5, is DAGVTQSPTHLIKTRGQQVTLRCSPKSGHDTVSWYQQALGQGPQFIFQYYEEEERQRGNFPDRFSGHQFPNYSSELNVNALLLGDSALYLCASSRDQAQPQHFGDGTRLSIL.

The sample holds a few counts of this clonotype. The V call is TRBV5-1, the J call TRBJ2-5, with 9 bases matching TRBD1. Per the germline V gene, CDR1 is SGHRS and CDR2 is YFSETQ. With 4 bases clipped from V and 5 bases from J, the junction kept 6 bases outside the gene matches. The CDR3 sequence is 14 residues long. CDR3 sequence reads: CASSEQTGGETQYF. CDR3 coding DNA: TGCGCCAGCAGCGAGCAGACAGGGGGGGAGACCCAGTACTTC.

This clonotype has more than one count but fewer than ten. This chain joins TRBV6-5 and TRBJ2-3; D not resolved. The V end lost 4 bases, the J end lost 4 bases, and 9 bases lay between the germline ends. Germline V gives CDR1 MNHEY, CDR2 SVGAGI. The CDR3 runs 13 residues. Written as DNA, the CDR3 is TGTGCCAGCAGTTCGAAGGTCTCAGATACGCAGTATTTT. Its protein is CASSSKVSDTQYF.

In regard to this clonotype: A much larger clone lies a single base off, so this may be a read error. The chain carries TRBV5-1 and TRBJ2-2, with D perhaps matching TRBD2 (5 bases). CDR1 SGHRS and CDR2 YFSETQ come from the germline V gene. The CDR3 has 13 amino acids. CDR3 loop: CASSLRMAGELIF. As DNA, the CDR3 is TGCGCCAGCAGCTTGCGTATGGCCGGGGAGCTGATTTTT.

The table lists this clonotype with many counts. The chain couples TRBV9 to TRBJ2-2; D is possibly TRBD2 (5 bases). The germline V gene has CDR1 SGDLS and CDR2 YYNGEE. The CDR3 loop spans 13 amino acids. V lost 3 bases to trimming and J lost 4 bases, with 7 bases between them. The CDR3 nucleotides read TGTGCCAGCAGCGCGGGGTTCACCGGGGAGCTGTTTTTT. Protein product: CASSAGFTGELFF. The whole variable domain, filled in from reference TRBV9 and TRBJ2-2, reads DSGVTQTPKHLITATGQRVTLRCSPRSGDLSVYWYQQSLDQGLQFLIQYYNGEERAKGNILERFSAQQFPDLHSELNLSSLELGDSALYFCASSAGFTGELFFGEGSRLTVL.